This record covers a single T cell receptor beta chain. Per the study methods: Estimated nucleated cell counts came from reference gene primer amplification. The data were produced by immunoSEQ multiplex PCR, yet TCRdb's version contains in-frame clones alone and is incomplete. The D gene and trimming were derived from the DNA, and the V and J assignments and clone size from that table. The profile shows some 65,000 clones, about 93% of them singletons. These data are taken from a study of blood T cell repertoires in COVID-19. Overall study context: The United States, Italy and Spain provided the acute and convalescent COVID-19 samples. In each case, the material was cDNA or gDNA derived from T cells, B-cell-depleted T cells, or PBMCs.

Source material: peripheral blood. The sequence came from a man between 70 and 80 years old with active COVID-19.

This CDR3 is CASGLRQDNTEAFF. The CDR3 DNA is TGTGCTAGTGGTCTACGACAGGACAACACTGAAGCTTTCTTT. The J gene is TRBJ1-1, the V gene TRBV12-5; a weak D match, TRBD1 (6 bases). The CDR3 consists of 14 residues. CDR1 is LGHNT, CDR2 FRNRAP, per germline. V was trimmed by 5 bases and J by 2 bases, leaving 12 bases between them.